This T cell receptor beta chain was identified in a study of T cell responses to AZD1222 COVID-19 vaccine. Profiling relied on immunoSEQ multiplex PCR, and the TCRdb table lists in-frame clones only, not all of them. The profile shows approximately 70,000 clones, approximately 89% of them singletons. Whole-study findings and limits: Spike-specific TCR depth and breadth grew after two AZD1222 doses. No repertoire was sampled before or during the peak T cell response, only after it. AZD1222 recipients seropositive at baseline numbered only five to seven.

As for this clone: Its antigen remains unknown.

Germline V CDR1 and CDR2: GTSNPN, SVGIG (reference sequence). The CDR3 contains 16 residues. After removal of 1 base from V and 7 bases from J, the junction contained 7 bases not matched to a gene. The sequence derives from an adult who received the MenACWY meningococcal vaccine as a control. The rearrangement joins TRBV30 to TRBJ2-1, with 13 bases fitting TRBD2. The material was peripheral blood, obtained 28 days after the second dose of the MenACWY control vaccine. CDR3 residues: CAWSDRLAGGYNEQFF. The CDR3, as DNA: TGTGCCTGGAGTGATCGACTAGCGGGGGGTTATAATGAGCAGTTCTTC.